This entry lists 10 T cell receptor beta chains sequenced from one sample in a study of blood T cells in healthy people across ages. It was with a sample-barcoded 5' primer and a J-beta primer mix that a second PCR of roughly 6 to 12 cycles was run. TCRdb reprocessed the 5' RACE reads with MiXCR, giving one entry per CDR3 protein. The sample contains about 1.5 million distinct CDR3 sequences, approximately 43% of which appear only once. The sequenced sample was blood. These TCRs come from a woman aged 18-30 years in good health.

There are many counts of this clonotype. The chain couples TRBV24-1 to TRBJ2-1; D not resolved. Germline V CDR1 and CDR2: KGHDR, SFDVKD. Trimming cost V 1 base and J 5 bases, with 11 bases left between them. The CDR3 runs to 15 residues. The CDR3 region has the DNA TGTGCCACCAGTGATTTTGTAGATGGGCACAATGAGCAGTTCTTC. It is translated as CATSDFVDGHNEQFF.

V is TRBV5-1 and J is TRBJ2-7, with D uncertain. Looked up from germline, CDR1 is SGHRS and CDR2 is YFSETQ. The CDR3 extends over 13 amino acids. Trimming left V 2 bases short and J 2 bases short, with 8 bases between. DNA for the CDR3: TGCGCCAGCAGCTTTCCCCAAGCCTACGAGCAGTACTTC. Translating it yields CASSFPQAYEQYF.

This clonotype has only a few counts. The J gene is TRBJ1-2, the V gene TRBV6-1; D is perhaps TRBD1 (6 bases). Trimming took off 2 bases at V and 5 bases at J, with 18 bases between the two ends. This CDR3 has 16 residues. CDR1 is MNHNS, CDR2 SASEGT, per germline. CDR3 DNA: TGTGCCAGCAGTGAAAGGGGTGGCCGGACAGCGTATGGCTACACCTTC. Protein: CASSERGGRTAYGYTF.

The chain links TRBV6-6 to TRBJ1-2; 8 nucleotides line up with TRBD1. From germline, CDR1 is MNHNY and CDR2 SVGAGI (reference sequence). The CDR3 is 15 amino acids. V dropped 6 bases and J dropped 4; count of bases not matched to a gene: 10. The CDR3 sequence: CASSPARTGTYGYTF. Written as DNA, the CDR3 is TGTGCCAGCAGCCCAGCCCGGACAGGGACCTATGGCTACACCTTC.

The chain links TRBV4-1 to TRBJ2-4; maybe TRBD1 (6 bases). Germline V lookup: CDR1 MGHRA, CDR2 YSYEKL. V was shortened by 1 base and J by 13 bases, with 17 bases between the two germline ends. The CDR3 is made up of 14 amino acids. The CDR3 region has the DNA TGCGCCAGCAGCCAAGCCAAACAGGGAGACAAGCAGTACTTC. This sequence encodes CASSQAKQGDKQYF.

This clonotype appeared a few times. The rearrangement links TRBV4-3 to TRBJ1-2; possible D gene TRBD1, 5 bases. From germline, CDR1 is LGHNA and CDR2 YSLEER. V lost 3 bases and J 3 bases, leaving 20 bases between the germline ends. The CDR3 spans 17 residues. CDR3 in amino acids: CASSQSVVAGADYGYTF. CDR3 nucleotides: TGCGCCAGCAGCCAGTCAGTAGTTGCCGGGGCGGACTATGGCTACACCTTC.

This clonotype turned up a few times. J is TRBJ2-5 and V is TRBV7-2; 7 positions match TRBD2. Per germline, CDR1 SGHTA and CDR2 FQGNSA. The CDR3 loop spans 16 amino acids. With 5 bases clipped from V and 0 bases from J, the junction kept 9 bases outside the gene matches. The CDR3 DNA reads as TGTGCCAGCAGCCTCCGTCGGACTAGAAACCAAGAGACCCAGTACTTC. This gives the protein CASSLRRTRNQETQYF.

This clonotype was detected only a few times. The chain is built from TRBV20-1 and TRBJ2-3, with 7 bases identical to TRBD2. J was trimmed by 5 bases and V by 5 bases; bases with no gene match: 10. The CDR3 is 14 amino acids. Germline V CDR1 and CDR2: DFQATT, SNEGSKA (reference sequence). CDR3 region: CSAGLVGGGDTQYF. In nucleotides, the CDR3 is TGCAGTGCTGGATTGGTGGGGGGGGGAGATACGCAGTATTTT.

The chain is built from TRBV6-2 or TRBV6-3 and TRBJ1-2, with no clear D. Germline values: CDR1 MNHEY, CDR2 SVGEGT. V shed 0 bases and J shed 10 bases, with 9 bases lying between them. The CDR3 spans 12 residues. The CDR3: CASSYSGRDYTF. The CDR3 bases are TGTGCCAGCAGTTACTCAGGGCGAGACTACACCTTC.

This clonotype has just a few counts. The V and J genes are TRBV29-1 and TRBJ2-1, with no clear D. Germline V gene lookup returns CDR1 SQVTM and CDR2 ANQGSEA. The germline V and J ends were trimmed by 0 bases and 8 bases, with 11 bases remaining between them. This CDR3 has 13 residues. The CDR3 region is CSVEDMEIHEQFF. In DNA form, the CDR3 reads TGCAGCGTTGAAGATATGGAGATACATGAGCAGTTCTTC.